Presented here are 27 T cell receptor beta chains from one specimen sequenced in a study of OX40 agonist ivuxolimab in advanced cancers. TCRdb's table, derived via immunoSEQ multiplex PCR, lists solely in-frame clones and lacks some. The repertoire holds around 79,000 clones, with approximately 85% as singletons. This specimen was CD4+ or CD8+ T cells sorted from blood, taken in a trial of the OX40 agonist ivuxolimab. All receptors come from an adult with an advanced solid tumor such as melanoma, head and neck, liver or kidney cancer.

This chain joins TRBV2 and TRBJ2-3, with 8 bases that match TRBD2. This CDR3 comprises 15 residues. The germline V gene has CDR1 SNHLY and CDR2 FYNNEI. The V and J ends lost 5 bases and 1 base, in that order; junction bases with no gene match: 5. The CDR3 here is CASSWSTSGTDTQYF. In DNA, the CDR3 is TGTGCCAGCAGTTGGTCGACTAGCGGCACAGATACGCAGTATTTT.

The chain employs TRBV7-9 and TRBJ1-1; no clear D. This CDR3 comprises 14 residues. From germline, CDR1 is SEHNR and CDR2 FQNEAQ (reference sequence). V was cut by 1 base and J by 8 bases, with 14 bases left in between. Here the CDR3 reads CASSLDSLNGEAFF. The CDR3 DNA is TGTGCCAGCAGCTTAGACAGCCTGAACGGGGAAGCTTTCTTT.

V usage is TRBV18 and J usage is TRBJ2-1, with 12 bases identical to TRBD2. V was pared by 0 bases and J by 9 bases, with 3 bases of the junction left unmatched. This CDR3 comprises 15 residues. The germline V gene encodes CDR1 KGHSH and CDR2 LQKENI. The CDR3, as DNA: TGTGCCAGCTCACCACCTCTAGCGGGAGGGTTTGAGCAGTTCTTC. Its translation is CASSPPLAGGFEQFF.

CDR3: CSVGGGSGSLEQFF. CDR3 coding DNA: TGCAGCGTTGGAGGGGGTAGCGGGAGTCTTGAGCAGTTCTTC. The genes are TRBV29-1 and TRBJ2-1, with 9 bases aligning to TRBD2. Losses at the gene ends were 4 bases for V and 9 bases for J; bases not matched to a gene: 10. This CDR3 has 14 amino acids. The germline gives CDR1 SQVTM, CDR2 ANQGSEA.

The chain couples TRBV15 to TRBJ2-5; the D gene is possibly TRBD1 (5 bases). Germline CDR1 LNHNV, CDR2 YYDKDF (reference sequence). Trimming removed 5 bases from V and 2 bases from J, with 18 bases in between. The CDR3 extends over 16 amino acids. CDR3 residues: CATSEDPPRGQETQYF. In nucleotides, the CDR3 is TGTGCCACCAGCGAAGACCCACCAAGGGGTCAAGAGACCCAGTACTTC.

This sequence joins TRBV4-1 and TRBJ2-4; TRBD1 matches at 7 bases. CDR3 size: 15 residues. Trimming took 0 bases from V and 6 from J; bases not matched to a gene: 5. The germline V gene has CDR1 MGHRA and CDR2 YSYEKL. CDR3 loop: CASSQDRQGRNIQYF. CDR3 bases: TGCGCCAGCAGCCAAGATCGACAGGGAAGAAACATTCAGTACTTC.

The rearrangement joins TRBV9 to TRBJ2-1; D gene unclear. Trimming took 0 bases from V and 0 from J, leaving 7 bases between them. From germline, CDR1 is SGDLS and CDR2 YYNGEE. This CDR3 region has 15 residues. In DNA form, the CDR3 reads TGTGCCAGCAGCGTAGGTGAACGCTCCTACAATGAGCAGTTCTTC. This encodes CASSVGERSYNEQFF.

The V gene is TRBV28, the J gene TRBJ2-3; 10 bases line up with TRBD2. The V gene's germline CDR1 is MDHEN and CDR2 SYDVKM. This CDR3 has 15 amino acids. The V and J ends lost 6 bases and 4 bases, in that order; junction bases with no gene match: 7. In DNA, the CDR3 is TGTGCCAGCAGCACAATAGCGGGAGGAGCAGATACGCAGTATTTT. Protein sequence: CASSTIAGGADTQYF.

The genes are TRBV4-1 and TRBJ1-3, with D maybe TRBD1 (6 bases). CDR1 and CDR2 (germline): MGHRA, YSYEKL. V lost 4 bases to trimming and J lost 7 bases, with 20 bases between them. This CDR3 region has 16 residues. Written as DNA, the CDR3 is TGCGCCAGCAGCCTGGCGGGGGGGGCAACTAGGAACACCATATATTTT. The encoded protein is CASSLAGGATRNTIYF.

The V and J genes are TRBV5-8 and TRBJ2-3; 8 bases are shared with TRBD2. Germline trimming cut 7 bases from V and 0 bases from J; bases unmatched to any gene: 10. The CDR3 contains 16 residues. Germline values: CDR1 SGHTS, CDR2 YDEGEE. The CDR3 region is CASPLTPSGSTDTQYF. CDR3 nucleotide sequence: TGTGCCAGCCCCTTAACCCCTAGCGGGAGCACAGATACGCAGTATTTT. Filled out from reference TRBV5-8 and TRBJ2-3, the complete variable domain reads EAGVTQSPTHLIKTRGQQATLRCSPISGHTSVYWYQQALGLGLQFLLWYDEGEERNRGNFPPRFSGRQFPNYSSELNVNALELEDSALYLCASPLTPSGSTDTQYFGPGTRLTVL.

As regards this clone: Other DNA variants within this sample encode the same CDR3. The rearrangement links TRBV6-4 to TRBJ2-7, with D unclear. The CDR3 is 16 residues long. Trimming left V 0 bases short and J 3 bases short, with 15 bases between. Germline V lookup: CDR1 MRHNA, CDR2 SNTAGT. The CDR3 DNA sequence: TGTGCCAGCAGTGACTCGATCACAGAAGGTTTCTACGAGCAGTACTTC. Translation gives CASSDSITEGFYEQYF.

CDR3 amino acids: CASRRSSGGTDTQYF. CDR3 sequence (DNA): TGTGCCAGCAGGCGTTCTAGCGGGGGCACAGATACGCAGTATTTT. V usage is TRBV6-5 and J usage is TRBJ2-3; 9 positions match TRBD2. V shed 6 bases and J 1 base; nucleotides not matched to a gene: 5. In germline, CDR1 is MNHEY, CDR2 SVGAGI. The CDR3 length is 15 residues.

The CDR3 sequence: CASSIGQEGTQYF. In DNA, the CDR3 is TGTGCCAGTAGTATAGGACAGGAGGGGACCCAGTACTTC. The rearrangement links TRBV19 to TRBJ2-5; tentatively, D is TRBD1 or TRBD2 (6 bases each). The CDR3 loop spans 13 amino acids. The V end lost 1 base, the J end lost 7 bases, and 10 bases lay between the germline ends. Germline V gene sequence: CDR1 LNHDA, CDR2 SQIVND (reference sequence).

The J gene is TRBJ2-5, the V gene TRBV28; 12 nucleotides match TRBD2. The CDR3 contains 16 residues. V shed 3 bases, J shed 3 bases, and the junction held 5 bases outside the gene matches. Germline V CDR1 and CDR2: MDHEN, SYDVKM. CDR3 residues: CASSFLLAGGEETQYF. CDR3 DNA: TGTGCCAGCAGTTTTTTACTAGCGGGAGGCGAAGAGACCCAGTACTTC.

This clone was observed a handful of times. The V gene is TRBV11-2, the J gene TRBJ1-2; TRBD1 is a possible D gene (5 bases). There are 13 residues in the CDR3. The germline V and J ends were trimmed by 5 bases and 4 bases, with 11 bases remaining between them. Germline assignment: CDR1 SGHAT and CDR2 FQNNGV. The CDR3 nucleotides read TGTGCCAGCAGCCCTGCCGGGGGCTATGGCTACACCTTC. It translates to CASSPAGGYGYTF.

The rearrangement joins TRBV7-9 to TRBJ2-1, with D perhaps given as TRBD1 or TRBD2 (6 bases each). There are 17 residues in the CDR3. Germline V gives CDR1 SEHNR, CDR2 FQNEAQ (reference sequence). Between the trimmed V and J ends, which lost 1 base and 6 bases, there was a span of 19 bases. The CDR3 spells CASSLGLGGALANEQFF. The CDR3, as DNA: TGTGCCAGCAGCTTAGGTCTCGGGGGCGCCCTAGCCAATGAGCAGTTCTTC.

V is TRBV6-6 and J is TRBJ2-5, with D unclear. From germline, CDR1 is MNHNY and CDR2 SVGAGI (reference sequence). The CDR3 loop spans 12 amino acids. Trimming removed 0 bases at V and 5 bases at J, with 4 bases between. CDR3 loop: CASSYSMETQYF. The CDR3 DNA follows: TGTGCCAGCAGTTACTCGATGGAGACCCAGTACTTC.

The chain links TRBV19 to TRBJ2-1; D is perhaps TRBD2 (6 bases). Per the germline V gene, CDR1 is LNHDA and CDR2 is SQIVND (reference sequence). This CDR3 is built from 15 residues. The ends were cut back, 3 bases at V and 7 bases at J, with 16 bases in the middle. The CDR3 is CASSILAPSGNEQFF. CDR3 bases: TGTGCCAGTAGTATTCTAGCGCCCTCAGGGAATGAGCAGTTCTTC.

The CDR3, as DNA: TGTGCCTGGAGTGTACCCCCGGGACGAACTATGGTTGGCTACACCTTC. Translating gives CAWSVPPGRTMVGYTF. The chain combines TRBV30 with TRBJ1-2; possible D gene TRBD1, 5 bases. Looked up from germline, CDR1 is GTSNPN and CDR2 is SVGIG (reference sequence). The CDR3 runs 16 residues. Trimming pared 0 bases from V and 7 bases from J, leaving 21 bases between.

V and J are TRBV7-9 and TRBJ2-7, with 11 bases fitting TRBD2. CDR3 size: 19 residues. J was trimmed by 7 bases and V by 1 base; bases with no gene match: 18. Per the germline V gene, CDR1 is SEHNR and CDR2 is FQNEAQ (reference sequence). The CDR3 sequence is CASSLEGGTSGSASREQYF. The CDR3 DNA is TGTGCCAGCAGCTTAGAAGGGGGTACTAGCGGGAGTGCTTCCCGGGAGCAGTACTTC.

The chain employs TRBV6-5 and TRBJ1-2; D is possibly TRBD1 (6 bases). Trimming removed 6 bases at V and 5 bases at J, with 19 bases between. Germline V lookup: CDR1 MNHEY, CDR2 SVGAGI. CDR3 length: 15 amino acids. CDR3 bases: TGTGCCAGCAGCTTAGGGGGGGACGCCGGGTATGGCTACACCTTC. It encodes CASSLGGDAGYGYTF.

The chain is built from TRBV2 and TRBJ2-1; perhaps TRBD2 as D (5 bases). Germline lookup yields CDR1 SNHLY and CDR2 FYNNEI. Trimming took off 8 bases at V and 4 bases at J, with 12 bases between the two ends. This CDR3 spans 13 amino acids. In nucleotides, the CDR3 is TGTGCCAGCGAAGAGGGAGAATACAATGAGCAGTTCTTC. It translates to CASEEGEYNEQFF.

This clone occurred once. The rearrangement links TRBV27 to TRBJ2-7; no definite D call. The V gene lost 7 bases and the J gene lost 3 bases, with 16 bases spanning the gap. There are 14 residues in the CDR3. Germline loops: CDR1 MNHEY, CDR2 SMNVEV (reference sequence). This CDR3 reads CASTSPTRSYEQYF. Written as DNA, the CDR3 is TGTGCCAGCACCTCGCCGACAAGAAGCTACGAGCAGTACTTC.

This clone was detected only a few times. V usage is TRBV19 and J usage is TRBJ1-5, with 9 nucleotides matching TRBD1. J gave up 6 bases and V 6 bases, and 9 bases lay outside the gene matches. The CDR3 has 15 residues. Germline V gives CDR1 LNHDA, CDR2 SQIVND (reference sequence). The CDR3 DNA sequence: TGTGCCAGTAGCACGCCGGGACAGGGTATTCAGCCCCAGCATTTT. Protein: CASSTPGQGIQPQHF.

The chain recombines TRBV5-1 with TRBJ2-7, with 7 positions matching TRBD2. The V and J ends lost 5 bases and 3 bases, in that order; junction bases with no gene match: 8. Germline V gene data show CDR1 as SGHRS and CDR2 as YFSETQ. The CDR3 totals 14 residues. CDR3 nucleotides: TGCGCCAGCAGATTAGGGCGGGAGAGCTACGAGCAGTACTTC. Residues: CASRLGRESYEQYF.

This CDR3 is CASSLGLADNEQFF. The CDR3 DNA reads TGCGCCAGCAGCTTGGGACTAGCGGACAATGAGCAGTTCTTC. This rearrangement joins TRBV5-1 to TRBJ2-1; 9 nucleotides align to TRBD2. The V gene end was trimmed by 0 bases and the J gene end by 5 bases; junction bases not matched to a gene: 0. Germline V lookup: CDR1 SGHRS, CDR2 YFSETQ. The CDR3 contains 14 residues.

The rearrangement links TRBV27 to TRBJ1-5, with D possibly being TRBD1 (6 bases). There are 17 residues in the CDR3. Per the germline V gene, CDR1 is MNHEY and CDR2 is SMNVEV (reference sequence). The germline V and J ends were trimmed by 1 base and 0 bases, with 13 bases remaining between them. DNA of the CDR3: TGTGCCAGCAGTTTATATGGGACATATTATAGCAATCAGCCCCAGCATTTT. This sequence encodes CASSLYGTYYSNQPQHF.